Below, 14 T cell receptor beta chains from the same sample are listed, as sequenced in a study of shared T cell receptors in the human thymus. Measured with immunoSEQ multiplex PCR; TCRdb has only the in-frame clones, and not every one. This table holds roughly 560,000 clones, 75% to 85% found once. These data also formed part of another study, on human thymus T cells.

The sequenced sample was thymocytes. The receptors derive from a boy under two years old with a congenital heart defect.

The CDR3 nucleotides read TGCGCCAGCAGCCAGCGCGGGTTTATTAAGCTGAACACTGAAGCTTTCTTT. Encoded protein: CASSQRGFIKLNTEAFF. This chain uses TRBV4-3 with TRBJ1-1; D not certain. Trimming removed 3 bases from V and 0 bases from J, with 17 bases in between. Germline values: CDR1 LGHNA, CDR2 YSLEER. There are 17 residues in the CDR3.

This clone was counted once. CDR3 amino acids: CASKTGVNGGELFF. CDR3 DNA: TGTGCCAGCAAGACAGGGGTGAATGGCGGGGAGCTGTTTTTT. This chain joins TRBV27 and TRBJ2-2; 8 bases line up with TRBD1. V lost 7 bases and J lost 7; bases outside the gene matches: 8. This CDR3 has 14 amino acids. CDR1 is MNHEY and CDR2 is SMNVEV in the germline V gene (reference sequence).

The sample holds a few counts of this clone. The V and J genes are TRBV10-1 and TRBJ2-3, with 12 bases aligning to TRBD1. CDR3 size: 17 residues. Trimming cost V 0 bases and J 4 bases; bases outside gene matches: 5. From germline, CDR1 is WNHNN and CDR2 SYGVQD (reference sequence). DNA of the CDR3: TGCGCCAGCAGTGAGTCCGGGACAGGGGGCAACTCAGATACGCAGTATTTT. This sequence encodes CASSESGTGGNSDTQYF.

This clone has just a few counts. Here the CDR3 DNA reads TGTGCCAGCAGCCAGGCCCTGGCGGGCAATGAGCAGTTCTTC. It yields the protein CASSQALAGNEQFF. The chain is built from TRBV28 and TRBJ2-1; a weak D match, TRBD2 (5 bases). The CDR3 extends over 14 amino acids. Germline assignment: CDR1 MDHEN and CDR2 SYDVKM. V lost 6 bases and J 6 bases, leaving 15 bases between the germline ends.

The CDR3 spells CASSQGGTSGTNEQFF. The CDR3 coding sequence is TGCGCCAGCAGCCAGGGTGGGACTAGCGGGACTAATGAGCAGTTCTTC. The chain combines TRBV4-1 with TRBJ2-1; 13 bases match TRBD2. V was pared by 3 bases and J by 7 bases, with 6 bases of the junction left unmatched. Germline V gene data show CDR1 as MGHRA and CDR2 as YSYEKL. The CDR3 length is 16 residues.

The chain combines TRBV10-3 with TRBJ2-7; 14 positions match TRBD2. The CDR3 contains 20 residues. The V gene's germline CDR1 is ENHRY and CDR2 SYGVKD. The junction had 16 bases not matched to a gene; V was cut back by 3 bases and J by 3 bases. The CDR3: CAISDPTSGRAALRDYEQYF. The CDR3 DNA follows: TGTGCCATCAGTGATCCGACTAGCGGGAGGGCGGCCTTGAGGGACTACGAGCAGTACTTC.

This clone was seen just once. The chain links TRBV28 to TRBJ1-4; 9 positions match TRBD1. This CDR3 region has 17 residues. Germline V lookup: CDR1 MDHEN, CDR2 SYDVKM. V was clipped by 5 bases and J by 8 bases; unmatched bases: 15. The CDR3 sequence is CASSPSRDREECEKLFF. DNA for the CDR3: TGTGCCAGCAGTCCGTCCCGGGACAGGGAAGAATGCGAAAAACTGTTTTTT.

This clone came up a few times. This rearrangement joins TRBV4-1 to TRBJ2-7; weak D call: TRBD1 (6 bases). V was trimmed by 0 bases and J by 6 bases, leaving 18 bases between them. The CDR3 is made up of 16 amino acids. Germline loops: CDR1 MGHRA, CDR2 YSYEKL. The CDR3 DNA sequence: TGCGCCAGCAGCCAAGAATGGACAGTTCCCGATGGCGAGCAGTACTTC. This sequence encodes CASSQEWTVPDGEQYF.

V and J are TRBV27 and TRBJ1-5; 7 bases fit TRBD1. The CDR3 has 15 residues. Germline V gene lookup returns CDR1 MNHEY and CDR2 SMNVEV (reference sequence). V trimming: 1 base; J trimming: 3 bases; junction bases outside the gene matches: 3. CDR3 amino acids: CASSLLGTVNQPQHF. The CDR3 bases are TGTGCCAGCAGTTTATTAGGGACAGTCAATCAGCCCCAGCATTTT.

The chain recombines TRBV5-6 with TRBJ1-2; D is unclear. The CDR3 extends over 11 amino acids. Trimming took 3 bases from V and 7 from J, leaving 7 bases between them. CDR1 and CDR2 (germline): SGHDT, YYEEEE. This CDR3 is CASSSQIGYTF. As DNA, the CDR3 is TGTGCCAGCAGCTCCCAAATTGGCTACACCTTC.

In the case of this clone: No conserved phenylalanine or tryptophan ends this CDR3, so it is likely a read error. The DNA is left out, because the CDR3 cannot be placed on it with certainty; the CDR3 is given as TCRdb lists it. The chain combines TRBV4-3 with TRBJ2-7; the table assigns TRBD1, which was not confirmed against the DNA. The CDR3 region is 15 residues in length, termini included. Germline V gene lookup returns CDR1 LGHNA and CDR2 YSLEER. CDR3 sequence: CASSQEETRRTGEDL.

This chain uses TRBV15 with TRBJ2-1, with TRBD2 matching 9 bases. CDR1 is LNHNV, CDR2 YYDKDF, per germline (reference sequence). The CDR3 length is 14 residues. The junction had 6 bases not matched to a gene; V was cut back by 5 bases and J by 7 bases. CDR3: CATSWREGQNEQFF. The DNA of the CDR3 is TGTGCCACCAGCTGGCGGGAGGGCCAGAATGAGCAGTTCTTC.

This clone was found once. The chain uses TRBV7-2 and TRBJ1-5; D is possibly TRBD1 (6 bases). From germline, CDR1 is SGHTA and CDR2 FQGNSA. The ends were cut back, 2 bases at V and 9 bases at J, with 11 bases in the middle. The CDR3 sequence is 13 residues long. The CDR3 loop is CASSLTGPGPQHF. CDR3 coding DNA: TGTGCCAGCAGCTTAACAGGGCCGGGGCCCCAGCATTTT.

The chain carries TRBV4-2 and TRBJ2-1, with 10 bases aligning to TRBD2. The trim removed 0 bases at V and 6 bases at J, leaving 11 bases unmatched. Per the germline V gene, CDR1 is LGHNA and CDR2 is YNFKEQ. The CDR3 runs to 18 residues. The CDR3 spells CASSQEFRTSGKLNEQFF. The CDR3 DNA follows: TGTGCCAGCAGCCAAGAGTTCCGAACTAGCGGGAAACTCAATGAGCAGTTCTTC.